Below, 15 T cell receptor beta chains from the same sample are listed, as sequenced in a study of cytomegalovirus exposure and HLA in healthy donors. Both 60 Vbeta primers and 13 Jbeta primers went into the PCR. Measured with immunoSEQ multiplex PCR; TCRdb has only the in-frame clones, and not every one. This sample yields approximately 190,000 clones, of which approximately 78% are seen a single time; under 0.9% belongs to the top ten. Input material: PBMCs. These receptors came from a woman under 30 in good health and CMV-seronegative.

The chain couples TRBV6-4 to TRBJ2-3; D remains unclear. Germline CDR1 and CDR2: MRHNA and SNTAGT. The CDR3 is 13 residues long. With 7 bases removed from V and 2 bases from J, the gap between germline ends came to 10 bases. For the CDR3, the DNA is TGTGCCAGCAATCGACATAACACAGATACGCAGTATTTT. Its translation is CASNRHNTDTQYF.

The chain is built from TRBV6-1 and TRBJ2-7; D is perhaps TRBD2 (5 bases). V dropped 3 bases and J dropped 5 bases, with 20 bases sitting between them. This CDR3 has 16 residues. Germline assignment: CDR1 MNHNS and CDR2 SASEGT. The CDR3 sequence: CASSEQRALPQNEQYF. CDR3 DNA sequence: TGTGCCAGCAGTGAGCAGAGGGCTCTACCGCAGAACGAGCAGTACTTC.

CDR3 in DNA: TGTGCCAGCAGCCCCGGACAGGGAGAGCTGTTTTTT. Protein product: CASSPGQGELFF. The rearrangement links TRBV7-9 to TRBJ2-2; 8 positions agree with TRBD1. CDR1 is SEHNR and CDR2 is FQNEAQ in the germline V gene (reference sequence). This CDR3 is built from 12 residues. The ends lost 5 bases at V and 11 bases at J; junction bases unmatched: 4.

J is TRBJ2-6 and V is TRBV5-4; perhaps TRBD2 as D (7 bases). Trimming took 1 base from V and 1 from J, leaving 15 bases between them. The germline CDR1 and CDR2 sequences are SGHNT and YYREEE (reference sequence). CDR3 size: 18 residues. The chain's CDR3 is CASSLSGGPRSGANVLTF. In DNA, the CDR3 is TGTGCCAGCAGCTTGTCGGGGGGCCCCCGTTCTGGGGCCAACGTCCTGACTTTC.

This clone was picked up one time. The V gene is TRBV19, the J gene TRBJ1-1; no firm D call. V was trimmed by 3 bases and J by 3 bases, leaving 8 bases between them. The germline gives CDR1 LNHDA, CDR2 SQIVND (reference sequence). The CDR3 has 13 amino acids. CDR3 loop: CASSITEYTEAFF. DNA for the CDR3: TGTGCCAGTAGTATTACGGAGTACACTGAAGCTTTCTTT. The complete variable domain, with remaining parts taken from reference TRBV19 and TRBJ1-1, reads DGGITQSPKYLFRKEGQNVTLSCEQNLNHDAMYWYRQDPGQGLRLIYYSQIVNDFQKGDIAEGYSVSREKKESFPLTVTSAQKNPTAFYLCASSITEYTEAFFGQGTRLTVV.

Concerning this clone itself: A junction end diverges from the germline sequence, so it may reflect a read error. The chain employs TRBV7-3 and TRBJ2-3; TRBD1 matches at 9 bases. CDR3 size: 15 residues. The germline CDR1 and CDR2 sequences are SGHTA and FQGTGA. CDR3 sequence reads: CASSLSTGGRDTQYF. The CDR3 DNA is TGTGCCAGCAGTTTAAGCACAGGGGGCAGAGATACGCAGTATTTT.

The gene calls are TRBV7-9 and TRBJ1-4; D perhaps matches TRBD1 (6 bases). Trimming took off 4 bases at V and 1 base at J, with 10 bases between the two ends. Per germline, CDR1 SEHNR and CDR2 FQNEAQ (reference sequence). The CDR3 runs to 15 residues. CDR3 DNA: TGTGCCAGCAGCTCGACAGGAGGAACTAATGAAAAACTGTTTTTT. Its translation is CASSSTGGTNEKLFF. Full variable domain (rest looked up from reference TRBV7-9 and TRBJ1-4): DTGVSQNPRHKITKRGQNVTFRCDPISEHNRLYWYRQTLGQGPEFLTYFQNEAQLEKSRLLSDRFSAERPKGSFSTLEIQRTEQGDSAMYLCASSSTGGTNEKLFFGSGTQLSVL.

This chain joins TRBV5-3 and TRBJ1-2, with D uncertain. TRBV5-3 is given ORF status, its function remaining uncertain. V was pared by 2 bases and J by 4 bases, with 15 bases between. This CDR3 spans 15 amino acids. For the CDR3, the DNA is TGTGCCAGAAGCTTTATTTCGGAACGGGTCTATGGCTACACCTTC. It translates to CARSFISERVYGYTF.

The chain is built from TRBV6-5 and TRBJ1-3; no definite D call. V lost 3 bases and J lost 0, with 12 bases in between. In germline, CDR1 is MNHEY, CDR2 SVGAGI. The CDR3 has 16 residues. CDR3 in DNA: TGTGCCAGCAGTTATACGGAGTTTTTCTCTGGAAACACCATATATTTT. Protein: CASSYTEFFSGNTIYF.

The chain couples TRBV6-1 to TRBJ2-4; unclear D gene. This CDR3 contains 15 residues. The germline gives CDR1 MNHNS, CDR2 SASEGT. Trimming pared 3 bases from V and 7 bases from J, leaving 16 bases between. The CDR3 DNA follows: TGTGCCAGCAGTGATCCGACAAGATCGGCGAACATTCAGTACTTC. This sequence encodes CASSDPTRSANIQYF.

The chain carries TRBV29-1 and TRBJ1-2; maybe TRBD1 (6 bases). This CDR3 contains 14 residues. CDR1 and CDR2 (germline): SQVTM, ANQGSEA. Trimming shortened V by 1 base and J by 7 bases, and 16 bases separated the two germline ends. The CDR3 DNA is TGCAGCGTTGAAGTCCCAGGGGTAGTAACTGGCTACACCTTC. This sequence encodes CSVEVPGVVTGYTF.

As to this clone: Other DNA variants within this sample encode the same CDR3. The genes are TRBV6-5 and TRBJ1-1; D uncertain. Germline V lookup: CDR1 MNHEY, CDR2 SVGAGI. The CDR3 is 13 amino acids. V lost 2 bases to trimming and J lost 2 bases, with 6 bases between them. The CDR3: CASSYTENTEAFF. In DNA form, the CDR3 reads TGTGCCAGCAGTTACACTGAAAACACTGAAGCTTTCTTT.

The chain links TRBV30 to TRBJ1-2; TRBD1 is a possible D gene (5 bases). V shed 3 bases and J shed 2 bases, with 13 bases lying between them. CDR1 is GTSNPN, CDR2 SVGIG, per germline (reference sequence). The CDR3 has 14 residues. The CDR3 DNA is TGTGCCTGGAGGTCGGGGGTGAGGAACTATGGCTACACCTTC. It is translated as CAWRSGVRNYGYTF.

This clone was picked up a small number of times. The chain uses TRBV15 and TRBJ2-7, with a weak D call TRBD2 (5 bases). Germline V CDR1 and CDR2: LNHNV, YYDKDF (reference sequence). Trimming removed 3 bases at V and 6 bases at J, with 18 bases between. The CDR3 has 15 residues. CDR3 DNA sequence: TGTGCCACCAGCAGGGAAGACTACAGCATGGGCGAGCAGTACTTC. It encodes CATSREDYSMGEQYF.

This chain links TRBV6-4 with TRBJ2-3, with TRBD2 identical over 7 bases. The CDR3 extends over 16 amino acids. Germline CDR1 MRHNA, CDR2 SNTAGT. The junction had 8 bases not matched to a gene; V was cut back by 2 bases and J by 3 bases. CDR3 residues: CASSDKASGGTDTQYF. The CDR3 DNA is TGTGCCAGCAGTGACAAGGCTAGCGGAGGGACAGATACGCAGTATTTT.